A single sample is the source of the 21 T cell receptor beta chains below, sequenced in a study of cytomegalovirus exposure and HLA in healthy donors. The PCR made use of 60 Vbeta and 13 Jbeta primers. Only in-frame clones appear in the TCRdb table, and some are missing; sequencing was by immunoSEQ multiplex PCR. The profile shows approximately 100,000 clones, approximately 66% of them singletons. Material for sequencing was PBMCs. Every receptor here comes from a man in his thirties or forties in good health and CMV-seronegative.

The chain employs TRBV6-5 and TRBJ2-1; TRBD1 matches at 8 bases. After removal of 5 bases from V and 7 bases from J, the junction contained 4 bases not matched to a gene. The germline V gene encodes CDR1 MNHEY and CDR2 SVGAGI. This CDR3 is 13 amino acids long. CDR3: CASSGQGFNEQFF. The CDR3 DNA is TGTGCCAGCAGTGGACAGGGCTTTAATGAGCAGTTCTTC.

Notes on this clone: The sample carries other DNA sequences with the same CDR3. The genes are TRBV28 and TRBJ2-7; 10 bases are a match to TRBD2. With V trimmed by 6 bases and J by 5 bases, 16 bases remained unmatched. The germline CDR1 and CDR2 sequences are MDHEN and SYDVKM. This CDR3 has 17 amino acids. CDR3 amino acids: CASRSPSGRKLRNEQYF. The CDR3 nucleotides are TGTGCCAGCAGGTCACCTAGCGGGAGAAAATTGAGGAACGAGCAGTACTTC.

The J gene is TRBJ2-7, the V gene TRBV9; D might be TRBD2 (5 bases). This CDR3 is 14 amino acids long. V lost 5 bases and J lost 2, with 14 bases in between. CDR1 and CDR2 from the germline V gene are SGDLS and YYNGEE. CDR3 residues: CASSFEAEAYEQYF. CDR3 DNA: TGTGCCAGCAGTTTCGAAGCGGAGGCCTACGAGCAGTACTTC.

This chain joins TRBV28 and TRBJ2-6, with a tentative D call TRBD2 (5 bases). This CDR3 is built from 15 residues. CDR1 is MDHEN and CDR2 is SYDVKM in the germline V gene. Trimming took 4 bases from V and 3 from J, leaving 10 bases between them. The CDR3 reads CASSSGLSGANVLTF. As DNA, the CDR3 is TGTGCCAGCAGTTCGGGGTTGAGTGGGGCCAACGTCCTGACTTTC.

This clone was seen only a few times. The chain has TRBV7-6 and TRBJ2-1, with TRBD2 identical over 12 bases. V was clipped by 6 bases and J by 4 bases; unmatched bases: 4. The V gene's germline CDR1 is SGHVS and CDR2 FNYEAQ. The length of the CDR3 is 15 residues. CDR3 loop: CASRRTSGTYNEQFF. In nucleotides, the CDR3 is TGTGCCAGCAGGCGGACTAGCGGGACATACAATGAGCAGTTCTTC.

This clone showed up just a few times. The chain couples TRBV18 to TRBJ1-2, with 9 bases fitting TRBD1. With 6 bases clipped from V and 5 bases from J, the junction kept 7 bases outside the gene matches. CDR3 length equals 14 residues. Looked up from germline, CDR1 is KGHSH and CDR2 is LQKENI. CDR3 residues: CASSGQGKLYGYTF. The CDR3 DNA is TGTGCCAGCTCGGGACAGGGAAAACTTTATGGCTACACCTTC. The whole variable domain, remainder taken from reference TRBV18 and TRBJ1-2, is NAGVMQNPRHLVRRRGQEARLRCSPMKGHSHVYWYRQLPEEGLKFMVYLQKENIIDESGMPKERFSAEFPKEGPSILRIQQVVRGDSAAYFCASSGQGKLYGYTFGSGTRLTVV.

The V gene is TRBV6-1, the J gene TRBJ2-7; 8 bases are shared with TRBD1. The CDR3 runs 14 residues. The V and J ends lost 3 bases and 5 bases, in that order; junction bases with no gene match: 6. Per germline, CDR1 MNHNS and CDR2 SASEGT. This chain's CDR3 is CASSDRGPVNEQYF. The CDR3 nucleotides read TGTGCCAGCAGTGACAGGGGGCCCGTCAACGAGCAGTACTTC.

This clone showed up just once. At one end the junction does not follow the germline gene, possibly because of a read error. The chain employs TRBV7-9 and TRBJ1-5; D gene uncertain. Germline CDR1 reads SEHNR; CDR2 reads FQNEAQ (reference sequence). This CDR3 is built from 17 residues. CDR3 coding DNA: TGTTCCAGCAGCTTAGTTGTAGGAGGTTATAGCAATCAGCCCCAGCATTTT. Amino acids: CSSSLVVGGYSNQPQHF. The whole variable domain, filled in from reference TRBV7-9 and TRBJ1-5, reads DTGVSQNPRHKITKRGQNVTFRCDPISEHNRLYWYRQTLGQGPEFLTYFQNEAQLEKSRLLSDRFSAERPKGSFSTLEIQRTEQGDSAMYLCSSSLVVGGYSNQPQHFGDGTRLSIL.

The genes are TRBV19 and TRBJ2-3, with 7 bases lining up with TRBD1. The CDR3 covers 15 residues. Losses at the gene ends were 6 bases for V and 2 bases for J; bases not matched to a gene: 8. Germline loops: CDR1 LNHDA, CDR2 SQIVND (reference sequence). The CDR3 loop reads CASRPTGAITDTQYF. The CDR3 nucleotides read TGTGCCAGTAGACCTACAGGGGCGATCACAGATACGCAGTATTTT.

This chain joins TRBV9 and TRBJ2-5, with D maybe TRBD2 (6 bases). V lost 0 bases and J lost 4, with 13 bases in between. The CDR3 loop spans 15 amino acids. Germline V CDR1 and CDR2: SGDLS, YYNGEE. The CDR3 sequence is CASSVVEGYLETQYF. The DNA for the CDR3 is TGTGCCAGCAGCGTAGTGGAGGGATACTTAGAGACCCAGTACTTC. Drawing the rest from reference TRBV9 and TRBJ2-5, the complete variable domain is DSGVTQTPKHLITATGQRVTLRCSPRSGDLSVYWYQQSLDQGLQFLIQYYNGEERAKGNILERFSAQQFPDLHSELNLSSLELGDSALYFCASSVVEGYLETQYFGPGTRLLVL.

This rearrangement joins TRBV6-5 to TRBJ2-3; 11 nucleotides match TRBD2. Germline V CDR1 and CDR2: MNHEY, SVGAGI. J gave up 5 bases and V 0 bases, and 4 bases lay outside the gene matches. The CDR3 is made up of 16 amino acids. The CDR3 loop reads CASSYSGTSGVDTQYF. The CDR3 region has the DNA TGTGCCAGCAGTTACTCGGGGACTAGCGGTGTAGATACGCAGTATTTT.

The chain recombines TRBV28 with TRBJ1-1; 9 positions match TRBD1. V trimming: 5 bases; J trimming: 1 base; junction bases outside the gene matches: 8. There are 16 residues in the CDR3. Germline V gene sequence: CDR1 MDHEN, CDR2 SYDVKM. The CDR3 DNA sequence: TGTGCCAGCAGTGCTCAGGGACAGGGACAGAACACTGAAGCTTTCTTT. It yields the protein CASSAQGQGQNTEAFF.

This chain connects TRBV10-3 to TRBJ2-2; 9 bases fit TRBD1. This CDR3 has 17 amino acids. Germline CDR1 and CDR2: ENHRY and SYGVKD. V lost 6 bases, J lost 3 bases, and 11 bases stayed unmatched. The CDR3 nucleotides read TGTGCCATCAGAGGAGTCCTCGGACAGGGGTACACCGGGGAGCTGTTTTTT. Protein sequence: CAIRGVLGQGYTGELFF.

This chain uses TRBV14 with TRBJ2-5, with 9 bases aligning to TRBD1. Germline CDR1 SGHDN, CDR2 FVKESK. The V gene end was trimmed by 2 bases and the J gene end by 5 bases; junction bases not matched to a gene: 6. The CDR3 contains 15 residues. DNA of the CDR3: TGTGCCAGCAGCCAATGGACAGGGGCTCGGGAGACCCAGTACTTC. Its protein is CASSQWTGARETQYF.

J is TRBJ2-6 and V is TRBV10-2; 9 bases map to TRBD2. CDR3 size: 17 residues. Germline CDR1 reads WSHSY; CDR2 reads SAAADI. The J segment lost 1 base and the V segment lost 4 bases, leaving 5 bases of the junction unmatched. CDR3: CASSGLAGTSGANVLTF. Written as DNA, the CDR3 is TGCGCCAGCAGTGGGCTAGCGGGGACTTCTGGGGCCAACGTCCTGACTTTC.

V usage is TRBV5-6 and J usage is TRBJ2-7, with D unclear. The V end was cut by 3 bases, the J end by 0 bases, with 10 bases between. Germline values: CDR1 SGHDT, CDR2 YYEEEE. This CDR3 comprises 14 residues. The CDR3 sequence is CASSSVRGSYEQYF. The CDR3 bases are TGTGCCAGCAGCTCGGTAAGAGGCTCCTACGAGCAGTACTTC.

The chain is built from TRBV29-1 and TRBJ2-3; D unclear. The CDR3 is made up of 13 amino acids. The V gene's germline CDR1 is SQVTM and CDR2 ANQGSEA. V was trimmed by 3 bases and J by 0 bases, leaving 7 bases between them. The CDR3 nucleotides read TGCAGCGTTGATGTAGAAAGCACAGATACGCAGTATTTT. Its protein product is CSVDVESTDTQYF.

This CDR3 reads CASSQVGKGGNYGYTF. CDR3 coding DNA: TGCGCCAGCAGCCAAGTAGGGAAAGGAGGCAACTATGGCTACACCTTC. The V call is TRBV4-1, the J call TRBJ1-2; D is uncertain. Per germline, CDR1 MGHRA and CDR2 YSYEKL. Trimming removed 1 base from V and 2 bases from J, with 14 bases in between. CDR3 size: 16 residues.

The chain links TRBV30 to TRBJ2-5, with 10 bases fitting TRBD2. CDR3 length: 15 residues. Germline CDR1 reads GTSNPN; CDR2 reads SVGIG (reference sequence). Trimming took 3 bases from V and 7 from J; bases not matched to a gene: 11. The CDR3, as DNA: TGTGCCTGGAGACTCGAGACTAGCGGGCACGGGACCCAGTACTTC. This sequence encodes CAWRLETSGHGTQYF.

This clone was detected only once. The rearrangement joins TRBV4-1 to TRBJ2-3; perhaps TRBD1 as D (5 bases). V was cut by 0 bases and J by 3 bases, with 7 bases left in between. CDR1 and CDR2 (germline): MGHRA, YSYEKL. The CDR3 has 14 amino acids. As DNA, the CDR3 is TGCGCCAGCAGCCAAGATCAGGGAACAGATACGCAGTATTTT. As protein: CASSQDQGTDTQYF.

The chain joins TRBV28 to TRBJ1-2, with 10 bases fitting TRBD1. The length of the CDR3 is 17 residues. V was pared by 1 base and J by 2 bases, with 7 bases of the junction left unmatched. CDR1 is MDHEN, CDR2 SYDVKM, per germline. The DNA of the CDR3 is TGTGCCAGCAGTTTATCGCTTGGGACAGGGGCCAACTATGGCTACACCTTC. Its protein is CASSLSLGTGANYGYTF.